A selection of T cell receptor beta chains follows, all from one sample in a study of technical replicates of blood from a handful of donors. Assay: immunoSEQ multiplex PCR; the TCRdb copy retains only in-frame clones and omits some. The sample yields approximately 64,000 clones, approximately 83% seen once. Sequencing was performed on PBMCs. The source of these receptors is a human donor in good health. Some clones in this sample may be carry-over from other donors' samples. CDR3s leave out the opening cysteine and the closing phenylalanine or tryptophan. Size values are once, few and many counts, or a class for expanded clones, and some rows have none.

J gene	clone size	V gene	CDR3 protein
TRBJ2-7	.	TRBV7-2	ASSLWVAGVGEQY
TRBJ1-1	few	TRBV7-6	ASSAIIQGGPNTEAF
TRBJ2-3	.	TRBV5-5	ASSSGGTAPDTQY
TRBJ1-5	.	TRBV7-2	ASSLGGQGWSQPQH
TRBJ1-3	.	TRBV5-1	ASSSGTAGNTIY
TRBJ1-1	.	TRBV15	ATSRGTGKSGTEAF
TRBJ2-1	.	TRBV7-3	ASSSGGFNEQF
TRBJ1-1	.	TRBV5-5	ASSFLGQNTEAF
TRBJ1-1	.	TRBV7-9	ASSLIGSEAF
TRBJ2-4	once	TRBV9	ASSVGLAGGTDIQY
TRBJ2-3	.	TRBV6-6	ASSYSGPLASYTQY
TRBJ1-3	.	TRBV5-6	ASSLTGPGNTIY
TRBJ2-7	.	TRBV9	ASSVGPSGSYEQY
TRBJ2-7	.	TRBV4-1	ASSSWEKIPGEQY
TRBJ1-2	.	TRBV5-1	ASSGGGSDLDGYT
TRBJ2-7	.	TRBV6-5	ASRTGFSSYEQY